The following is a TCR beta chain sequence with its context. These data are taken from a study of blood T cell repertoires in COVID-19. In the study overall: Researchers got acute and convalescent COVID-19 samples from the United States, Italy and Spain. The cDNA or gDNA used as material had been derived from T cells, B-cell-depleted T cells, or PBMCs.

The germline CDR1 and CDR2 sequences are LNHDA and SQIVND (reference sequence). The CDR3 length is 16 residues. V was pared by 6 bases and J by 3 bases, with 11 bases of the junction left unmatched. Original handling: Estimation of nucleated cell counts relied on the amplification of reference gene primers. The assay was immunoSEQ multiplex PCR, and TCRdb's table has in-frame clones only and misses some. V and J calls and clone size come straight from that table; D and trimming were deduced from the DNA. The table includes approximately 37,000 clones, 70% to 90% detected once. This TCR was sampled from a man in his fifties in a cohort sampled during active COVID-19. Input material: peripheral blood. V gene TRBV19 combines with J gene TRBJ2-3; 8 bases are shared with TRBD1. Written as DNA, the CDR3 is TGTGCCAGTAGCTACTTTGGGGGACAGGATACAGATACGCAGTATTTT. This encodes CASSYFGGQDTDTQYF.